The 16 T cell receptor beta chains below were found in one sample sequenced in a study of CD8 T cells in Susac syndrome (dated by TCRdb to between 2019 and 2020). Library method: the immunoSEQ multiplex PCR assay. RNA was extracted using the RNeasy kit, and roughly 0.45 to 1 ug of the RNA was reverse transcribed with random hexamers. TCRdb reanalyzed the raw reads on its own, using fastp at Q25 for trimming and MiXCR for clone calling, and kept in-frame beta chains. CDR3 protein duplicates are merged, each entry listing the most common genes and DNA. Across this sample there are 170,000 or so distinct CDR3 sequences, with around 94% seen only once. Of the sample, roughly 0.12% is held by the ten largest clones. Source material: CD4+ T cells from PBMCs. The receptor source for this set is a human donor with Susac syndrome.

The chain uses TRBV11-3 and TRBJ1-6; D remains ambiguous. Germline V lookup: CDR1 SGHNT, CDR2 YENEEA. This CDR3 spans 11 amino acids. The V end was cut by 1 base, the J end by 12 bases, with 4 bases between. CDR3 residues: CASSLALPLHF. The CDR3 DNA reads TGTGCCAGCAGCTTAGCTTTACCCCTCCACTTT.

V and J are TRBV29-1 and TRBJ2-3; no firm D call. Germline CDR1 SQVTM, CDR2 ANQGSEA. V shed 5 bases and J shed 0 bases, with 15 bases lying between them. This CDR3 contains 15 residues. For the CDR3, the DNA is TGCAGCGTTAAGGGTCTACCTCGTAGCACAGATACGCAGTATTTT. Its translation: CSVKGLPRSTDTQYF.

The genes are TRBV6-1 and TRBJ2-2; TRBD1 aligns across 7 bases. CDR3 length equals 15 residues. With 6 bases clipped from V and 1 base from J, the junction kept 5 bases outside the gene matches. Per germline, CDR1 MNHNS and CDR2 SASEGT. CDR3: CASRAGTVNTGELFF. CDR3 nucleotides: TGTGCCAGCAGGGCCGGGACAGTGAACACCGGGGAGCTGTTTTTT.

The V gene is TRBV12-3 or TRBV12-4, the J gene TRBJ1-1, with D unresolved. Trimming pared 3 bases from V and 7 bases from J, leaving 12 bases between. This CDR3 comprises 13 residues. This chain's CDR3 is CASSFGRYGEAFF. Here the CDR3 DNA reads TGTGCCAGCAGTTTTGGAAGGTACGGTGAAGCTTTCTTT.

V usage is TRBV20-1 and J usage is TRBJ1-6, with TRBD1 matching 9 bases. V lost 3 bases, J lost 9 bases, and 9 bases stayed unmatched. This CDR3 spans 15 amino acids. Germline V gene lookup returns CDR1 DFQATT and CDR2 SNEGSKA (reference sequence). The CDR3 DNA sequence: TGCAGTGCTAGGAGTGAGGGACAGGGAGGTTCACCCCTCCACTTT. Protein product: CSARSEGQGGSPLHF.

The chain carries TRBV10-3 and TRBJ2-1; D tentatively fits TRBD1 or TRBD2 (5 bases each). V shed 10 bases and J shed 5 bases, with 15 bases lying between them. CDR1 is ENHRY and CDR2 is SYGVKD in the germline V gene. The CDR3 is 13 amino acids. CDR3 in amino acids: CATESGSNNEQFF. The CDR3 DNA is TGTGCCACCGAGTCAGGGAGTAACAATGAGCAGTTCTTC.

This chain uses TRBV10-3 with TRBJ2-7; perhaps TRBD2 as D (5 bases). The CDR3 is 13 residues long. The germline CDR1 and CDR2 sequences are ENHRY and SYGVKD. Trimming removed 6 bases from V and 1 base from J, with 10 bases in between. CDR3 nucleotides: TGTGCCATCAGACCGACGGGATCCTACGAGCAGTACTTC. It encodes CAIRPTGSYEQYF.

The rearrangement uses TRBV20-1 and TRBJ1-2, with 9 bases aligning to TRBD1. Germline CDR1 reads DFQATT; CDR2 reads SNEGSKA (reference sequence). The ends lost 3 bases at V and 4 bases at J; junction bases unmatched: 6. This CDR3 contains 14 residues. This CDR3 is CSASGDRDVYGYTF. The CDR3, as DNA: TGCAGTGCTAGTGGGGACAGGGATGTCTATGGCTACACCTTC.

The chain employs TRBV7-2 and TRBJ1-2; TRBD1 matches at 11 bases. This CDR3 has 15 amino acids. V lost 1 base, J lost 6 bases, and 4 bases stayed unmatched. Germline V CDR1 and CDR2: SGHTA, FQGNSA. CDR3 bases: TGTGCCAGCAGCTTAGGGACAGGGGGCGTCAATGGCTACACCTTC. This codes for CASSLGTGGVNGYTF. Full variable domain (missing parts from reference TRBV7-2 and TRBJ1-2): GAGVSQSPSNKVTEKGKDVELRCDPISGHTALYWYRQSLGQGLEFLIYFQGNSAPDKSGLPSDRFSAERTGGSVSTLTIQRTQQEDSAVYLCASSLGTGGVNGYTFGSGTRLTVV.

The gene calls are TRBV20-1 and TRBJ1-1; 7 nucleotides agree with TRBD1. V dropped 0 bases and J dropped 3; count of bases not matched to a gene: 4. Germline lookup yields CDR1 DFQATT and CDR2 SNEGSKA (reference sequence). This CDR3 is 14 amino acids long. CDR3 nucleotide sequence: TGCAGTGCTAGAGATCAGGGGGGGTACACTGAAGCTTTCTTT. Its protein is CSARDQGGYTEAFF.

This chain joins TRBV27 and TRBJ1-1, with D perhaps TRBD1 (5 bases). CDR1 and CDR2 (germline): MNHEY, SMNVEV (reference sequence). V was trimmed by 5 bases and J by 5 bases, leaving 9 bases between them. The CDR3 length is 12 residues. The CDR3 region has the DNA TGTGCCAGCAGTCTTGAGGGGACTGAAGCTTTCTTT. The encoded protein is CASSLEGTEAFF.

This sequence joins TRBV7-2 and TRBJ1-2, with a possible D match to TRBD1 (5 bases). Germline V lookup: CDR1 SGHTA, CDR2 FQGNSA. This CDR3 contains 14 residues. V was trimmed by 0 bases and J by 4 bases, leaving 9 bases between them. The CDR3 DNA sequence: TGTGCCAGCAGCTTAGCGTTCGGGGGCTATGGCTACACCTTC. Its translation: CASSLAFGGYGYTF.

The chain combines TRBV25-1 with TRBJ1-1; 8 bases are shared with TRBD1. Germline V gives CDR1 MGHDK, CDR2 SYGVNS. V dropped 5 bases and J dropped 4; count of bases not matched to a gene: 3. The CDR3 totals 13 residues. This CDR3 reads CASSNTGGTEAFF. Here the CDR3 DNA reads TGTGCCAGCAGTAACACAGGGGGCACTGAAGCTTTCTTT.

This chain uses TRBV20-1 with TRBJ2-5, with TRBD1 matching 9 bases. This CDR3 region has 13 residues. V trimming: 5 bases; J trimming: 8 bases; junction bases outside the gene matches: 9. The V gene's germline CDR1 is DFQATT and CDR2 SNEGSKA (reference sequence). As DNA, the CDR3 is TGCAGTGCTGCCCGACAGGGGGTTGAAACCCAGTACTTC. Residues: CSAARQGVETQYF.

The gene calls are TRBV7-9 and TRBJ2-2; no reliable D call. The CDR3 sequence is 15 residues long. Trimming took off 0 bases at V and 4 bases at J, with 9 bases between the two ends. Germline loops: CDR1 SEHNR, CDR2 FQNEAQ (reference sequence). The CDR3, as DNA: TGTGCCAGCAGCTTAGCGGAAGGTTTCACCGGGGAGCTGTTTTTT. Amino acid sequence: CASSLAEGFTGELFF.

This chain joins TRBV12-3 or TRBV12-4 and TRBJ1-2; unclear D gene. CDR3 size: 13 residues. Trimming pared 6 bases from V and 3 bases from J, leaving 11 bases between. CDR3 coding DNA: TGTGCCAGCAGACTAACAGAGGACTATGGCTACACCTTC. Its translation: CASRLTEDYGYTF.